The entry below describes one TCR beta chain. Before being chosen for sequencing, patients had shown CD8+CD57+ cell expansion by flow cytometry. As a group, the patients uniformly had severe acquired aplastic anemia. Patient blood was sampled before any therapy had been received. Investigators profiled TCR beta VDJ and CDR3 from genomic DNA template. TCRdb reprocessed the reads with MiXCR, giving one entry per CDR3 protein. The top ten clones hold 7% to 10% of a sample with about 240,000 distinct CDR3 sequences, 45% to 50% of them seen once. This specimen comes from a study of CD8+CD57+ T cells in acquired aplastic anemia. The TCR originated in a human donor with aplastic anemia. Sequenced: sorted CD4+, CD8+, or CD8+CD57+ T cells (not recorded which) from PBMCs.

The CDR3 coding sequence is TGTGCCAGCAGCTCTCTAGCGGGGCCGCCAGATACGCAGTATTTT. Translated, it gives CASSSLAGPPDTQYF. The chain carries TRBV7-6 and TRBJ2-3; 9 bases fit TRBD2. Germline V CDR1 and CDR2: SGHVS, FNYEAQ. J gave up 4 bases and V 4 bases, and 6 bases lay outside the gene matches. CDR3 length equals 15 residues.